This T cell receptor (beta chain) comes out of a study of blood T cell repertoires in COVID-19. Study summary: Both acute and convalescent COVID-19 samples were obtained from the United States, Italy and Spain. From T cells, B-cell-depleted T cells, or PBMCs came the material, which was cDNA or gDNA.

With 4 bases removed from V and 4 bases from J, the gap between germline ends came to 16 bases. The CDR3 totals 15 residues. Germline CDR1 is LNHDA and CDR2 is SQIVND (reference sequence). In the authors' methods: Nucleated cell counts were estimated from reference gene primer amplification. Clones were sequenced by immunoSEQ multiplex PCR, and TCRdb holds only the in-frame ones, with some missing. V and J calls and clone size follow that table, whereas D and trimming were derived from the DNA. The table lists around 50,000 clones, roughly 90% of them singletons. The receptor was derived from a human donor in a cohort sampled during active COVID-19. The sample consisted of peripheral blood. The chain is built from TRBV19 and TRBJ2-5, with TRBD2 as a possible D gene (5 bases). CDR3 sequence (DNA): TGTGCCAGTAGTAACCTTTTCTTCGGGGTAGAGACCCAGTACTTC. It translates to CASSNLFFGVETQYF.